This is a list of T cell receptor beta chains from one sample in a study of T cell responses to AZD1222 COVID-19 vaccine. The assay was immunoSEQ multiplex PCR, and TCRdb's table has in-frame clones only and misses some. The sample comprises 150,000 to 200,000 clones, 94% of which are singletons, and about 0.6% rests with the top ten. This sample comprised peripheral blood, obtained on day 0 of AZD1222 vaccination. The receptor source for this set is an adult in good health. The CDR3 runs from the conserved cysteine through the conserved F or W. D genes are given only for firm matches. Part of the rows lack a size; the others show once, few, many or a class for expanded clones.

abundance	d_gene	v_gene	j_gene	CDR3aa	CDR3nt
NA	NA	TRBV4-2	TRBJ2-2	CASSQVGGGDAGELFF	TGTGCCAGCAGCCAAGTCGGGGGAGGTGATGCCGGGGAGCTGTTTTTT
NA	TRBD1	TRBV7-3	TRBJ1-2	CASSRAGTEPYGYTF	TGTGCCAGCAGCCGCGCCGGGACAGAGCCCTATGGCTACACCTTC
NA	NA	TRBV5-1	TRBJ1-2	CASSLTRRGGYTF	TGCGCCAGCAGCTTGACGCGAAGGGGGGGCTACACCTTC
NA	NA	TRBV7-2	TRBJ2-1	CASSEGGGPEQFF	TGTGCCAGCAGCGAAGGAGGGGGACCTGAGCAGTTCTTC
NA	TRBD1	TRBV24-1	TRBJ2-1	CATSEGQGQSDGYNEQFF	TGTGCCACCAGTGAGGGACAGGGCCAGAGCGACGGCTACAATGAGCAGTTCTTC
NA	NA	TRBV15	TRBJ2-5	CATSRDLRAVGEETQYF	TGTGCCACCAGCAGAGATTTAAGAGCGGTTGGGGAAGAGACCCAGTACTTC
NA	TRBD1	TRBV29-1	TRBJ2-5	CSVAGTGAQETQYF	TGCAGCGTGGCCGGGACAGGTGCCCAAGAGACCCAGTACTTC
NA	TRBD1	TRBV29-1	TRBJ1-5	CSAGTGNGQPQHF	TGCAGCGCCGGGACAGGGAACGGTCAGCCCCAGCATTTT
NA	TRBD2	TRBV7-9	TRBJ2-3	CASSLRIAGGFTDTQYF	TGTGCCAGCAGCTTAAGGATAGCGGGAGGTTTCACAGATACGCAGTATTTT
NA	NA	TRBV7-9	TRBJ1-4	CARGDGAGNEKLFF	TGTGCCAGGGGGGACGGCGCGGGGAATGAAAAACTGTTTTTT
once	NA	TRBV6-5	TRBJ2-7	CASSYTGTRALEQYF	TGTGCCAGCAGTTACACCGGGACAAGGGCTTTAGAGCAGTACTTC
NA	NA	TRBV15	TRBJ1-5	CATSRDGGANQPQHF	TGTGCCACCAGCAGAGATGGGGGGGCGAATCAGCCCCAGCATTTT
NA	NA	TRBV28	TRBJ1-2	CASSLRRNYGYTF	TGTGCCAGCAGTTTAAGACGGAACTATGGCTACACCTTC
NA	TRBD1	TRBV6-4	TRBJ2-3	CASSPRQGDTQYF	TGTGCCAGCAGCCCGAGACAGGGGGATACGCAGTATTTT
NA	NA	TRBV5-1	TRBJ1-1	CASSQGLRNTEAFF	TGCGCCAGCTCCCAAGGGCTGAGGAACACTGAAGCTTTCTTT
once	NA	TRBV27	TRBJ2-1	CASSLYRAYNEQFF	TGTGCCAGCAGTTTATACCGGGCCTACAATGAGCAGTTCTTC
NA	NA	TRBV13	TRBJ2-7	CASSFLGEQYF	TGTGCCAGCAGTTTTCTGGGGGAGCAGTACTTC
NA	TRBD1	TRBV5-4	TRBJ1-2	CASRPTGGSLGYTF	TGTGCCAGCAGGCCCACAGGGGGGTCTCTCGGCTACACCTTC
few	NA	TRBV10-3	TRBJ1-5	CAISVDSNQPQHF	TGTGCCATCAGTGTGGATAGCAATCAGCCCCAGCATTTT
NA	NA	TRBV10-3	TRBJ1-1	CAIRDRRMNTEAFF	TGTGCCATCAGAGACAGACGGATGAACACTGAAGCTTTCTTT
NA	TRBD1	TRBV3-1/TRBV3-2	TRBJ1-2	CASSQVFRDRNGYTF	TGTGCCAGCAGCCAAGTCTTCCGGGACAGAAATGGCTACACCTTC
NA	NA	TRBV29-1	TRBJ1-2	CSVESGALNYGYTF	TGCAGCGTTGAATCGGGGGCTCTGAACTATGGCTACACCTTC
NA	NA	TRBV25-1	TRBJ2-7	CASNPLAGHEQYF	TGTGCCAGCAACCCCCTGGCGGGACACGAGCAGTACTTC
NA	NA	TRBV18	TRBJ2-1	CASSSLGSGTYNEQFF	TGTGCCAGCTCATCCTTGGGTAGCGGAACCTACAATGAGCAGTTCTTC
NA	NA	TRBV5-4	TRBJ2-5	CASSLGQKETQYF	TGTGCCAGCAGCTTGGGTCAAAAGGAGACCCAGTACTTC
NA	NA	TRBV14	TRBJ1-6	CASSHDSLQNSPLHF	TGTGCCAGCAGCCACGATAGTCTACAAAATTCACCCCTCCACTTT